A selection of T cell receptor beta chains follows, all from one sample in a study of blood T cell repertoires in COVID-19. The method was immunoSEQ multiplex PCR; TCRdb's version includes in-frame clones alone and lacks a portion of them. Among about 200,000 clones listed, around 90% were seen once. Source material: peripheral blood. These receptors all come from a human donor in a cohort sampled during active COVID-19. Both conserved end residues are part of each CDR3. D genes are given only for firm matches. Size values are once, few and many counts, or a class for expanded clones, and some rows have none.

j_call v_call clone_size d_call cdr3_aa cdr3_nt
TRBJ1-5 TRBV2 NA NA CASRGGDYSNQPQHF TGTGCCAGCAGGGGGGGAGATTATAGCAATCAGCCCCAGCATTTT
TRBJ2-1 TRBV2 NA NA CASTSGGRAYSEQFF TGTGCCAGCACTTCGGGGGGCAGGGCTTATTCTGAGCAGTTCTTC
TRBJ2-5 TRBV2 NA TRBD2 CASSEAQSGGRQTQYF TGTGCCAGCAGTGAAGCTCAGAGCGGGGGGAGGCAGACCCAGTACTTC
TRBJ1-2 TRBV6-5 NA TRBD1 CASRTGTGGGYTF TGTGCCAGCCGTACCGGGACAGGGGGTGGCTACACCTTC
TRBJ2-1 TRBV11-2 NA TRBD1 CASSRQGARGNEQFF TGTGCCAGCAGTCGTCAGGGGGCCAGGGGGAATGAGCAGTTCTTC
TRBJ2-7 TRBV4-1 NA TRBD1 CASSQGSGGYEQYF TGCGCCAGCAGCCAAGGTTCAGGGGGCTACGAGCAGTACTTC
TRBJ1-6 TRBV3-1/TRBV3-2 NA NA CASSQEMHGSSPLHF TGTGCCAGCAGCCAAGAAATGCACGGGAGTTCACCCCTCCACTTT
TRBJ2-1 TRBV19 NA NA CASSMLARVGYNEQFF TGTGCCAGTAGTATGTTGGCCAGGGTTGGTTACAATGAGCAGTTCTTC
TRBJ2-7 TRBV27 NA NA CASSLSPEAGIRYEQYF TGTGCCAGCAGTTTATCTCCCGAGGCAGGGATCCGCTACGAGCAGTACTTC
TRBJ1-1 TRBV9 NA TRBD1 CASSVEGTGGLNTEAFF TGTGCCAGCAGCGTAGAAGGGACAGGGGGTTTGAACACTGAAGCTTTCTTT
TRBJ1-6 TRBV10-3 once NA CAISESIFIGGVAALHF TGTGCCATCAGTGAGTCGATTTTCATTGGAGGCGTTGCAGCCCTCCACTTT
TRBJ1-2 TRBV29-1 NA TRBD1 CSAATGGGYGYTF TGCAGCGCTGCGACAGGGGGCGGCTATGGCTACACCTTC
TRBJ1-1 TRBV6-5 NA NA CASIRQGQNTEAFF TGTGCCAGCATAAGGCAGGGCCAGAACACTGAAGCTTTCTTT
TRBJ2-6 TRBV11-1 NA NA CASSFHSSGANVLTF TGTGCCAGCAGTTTCCACAGCTCTGGGGCCAACGTCCTGACTTTC
TRBJ2-3 TRBV6-6 NA TRBD2 CASSQPGLHPTDTQYF TGTGCCAGCAGTCAGCCGGGACTACACCCCACAGATACGCAGTATTTT
TRBJ2-7 TRBV25-1 once TRBD2 CASSELGLDYEQYF TGTGCCAGCAGTGAATTGGGACTAGACTACGAGCAGTACTTC
TRBJ2-5 TRBV5-1 NA NA CASSLDREGETQYF TGCGCCAGCAGCTTGGACAGGGAGGGGGAGACCCAGTACTTC
TRBJ2-1 TRBV5-5 NA TRBD2 CASCILAGGPGEQFF TGTGCCAGCTGCATCCTAGCGGGAGGGCCCGGTGAGCAGTTCTTC
TRBJ2-3 TRBV7-2 once NA CASSSGTDTQYF TGTGCCAGCAGCTCGGGTACTGATACGCAGTATTTT
TRBJ2-3 TRBV5-6 NA NA CASSTRTESTDTQYF TGTGCCAGCAGCACGAGGACAGAATCCACAGATACGCAGTATTTT
TRBJ2-7 TRBV2 once TRBD1 CASSVDRGRYEQYF TGTGCCAGCAGTGTCGACAGGGGTCGGTACGAGCAGTACTTC
TRBJ1-1 TRBV7-9 NA TRBD1 CASTSGGTNTEAFF TGTGCCAGCACCTCAGGGGGGACGAACACTGAAGCTTTCTTT
TRBJ1-3 TRBV12-3/TRBV12-4 many NA CASSSTRNTIYF TGTGCCAGCAGTTCTACGAGAAACACCATATATTTT
TRBJ1-2 TRBV28 NA NA CATRSNYGYTF TGTGCCACGCGGAGTAACTATGGCTACACCTTC
TRBJ1-5 TRBV5-6 once NA CASSQTGDYSNQPQHF TGTGCCAGCAGCCAAACGGGGGATTATAGCAATCAGCCCCAGCATTTT
TRBJ2-7 TRBV2 few TRBD1 CASRPLDRGKPYEQYF TGTGCCAGCAGGCCATTGGACAGGGGAAAGCCCTACGAGCAGTACTTC
TRBJ2-7 TRBV6-5 NA TRBD1 CASSYSQGAKSYEQYF TGTGCCAGCAGTTACTCACAGGGGGCGAAATCCTACGAGCAGTACTTC
TRBJ1-6 TRBV7-2 NA NA CASSLSPGLSPLHF TGTGCCAGCAGCTTAAGCCCCGGACTTTCACCCCTCCACTTT
TRBJ1-3 TRBV11-2 NA NA CASSLFPDIGNTIYF TGTGCCAGCAGCTTATTCCCCGACATTGGAAACACCATATATTTT
TRBJ2-7 TRBV5-6 NA TRBD2 CASSLAGGPSYEQYF TGTGCCAGCAGCCTAGCGGGAGGACCCTCCTACGAGCAGTACTTC
TRBJ1-2 TRBV4-1 few NA CASSLGGGEANYGYTF TGCGCCAGCAGCCTGGGAGGGGGTGAAGCTAACTATGGCTACACCTTC
TRBJ1-1 TRBV3-1/TRBV3-2 NA NA CASSQELRGTEAFF TGTGCCAGCAGCCAAGAACTCAGGGGTACTGAAGCTTTCTTT
TRBJ2-5 TRBV5-1 NA TRBD1 CASSPGDRSLGANQETQYF TGCGCCAGCAGCCCGGGGGACAGGAGCCTGGGAGCTAACCAAGAGACCCAGTACTTC
TRBJ1-3 TRBV10-2 NA NA CASSERGQISGNTIYF TGCGCCAGCAGTGAACGGGGACAAATCAGTGGAAACACCATATATTTT
TRBJ2-7 TRBV24-1 NA TRBD1 CATSGQGGYEQYF TGTGCCACCAGCGGACAGGGAGGTTACGAGCAGTACTTC
TRBJ2-7 TRBV28 NA NA CASTGFYEQYF TGTGCCAGCACAGGGTTCTACGAGCAGTACTTC
TRBJ2-7 TRBV9 NA TRBD2 CASSPSGAGGHWYEQYF TGTGCCAGCAGCCCCAGTGGAGCGGGGGGGCATTGGTACGAGCAGTACTTC
TRBJ2-4 TRBV28 NA TRBD2 CASSYLAGAKNIQYF TGTGCCAGCAGTTACCTAGCGGGAGCCAAAAACATTCAGTACTTC
TRBJ2-5 TRBV7-2 NA TRBD2 CASSLGTSKETQYF TGTGCCAGCAGCTTAGGGACTAGCAAAGAGACCCAGTACTTC
TRBJ1-4 TRBV6-5 NA NA CASSYGQFREKLFF TGTGCCAGCAGTTATGGACAGTTTCGTGAAAAACTGTTTTTT
TRBJ1-2 TRBV10-3 NA NA CAIGEGSPRYTF TGTGCCATCGGGGAGGGGTCACCTCGCTACACCTTC
TRBJ1-4 TRBV28 NA TRBD1 CASSFGPGQSTNEKLFF TGTGCCAGCAGTTTTGGGCCGGGACAGTCAACTAATGAAAAACTGTTTTTT
TRBJ2-1 TRBV18 NA TRBD2 CASSPPLAGGPHEQFF TGTGCCAGCTCACCACCTCTAGCGGGGGGGCCCCATGAGCAGTTCTTC
TRBJ2-3 TRBV18 NA TRBD2 CASSASSGADTQYF TGTGCCAGCTCCGCCTCTAGCGGGGCAGATACGCAGTATTTT
TRBJ2-3 TRBV24-1 NA NA CATTPSVGDPDTQYF TGTGCCACTACCCCTAGCGTAGGAGATCCGGATACGCAGTATTTT